This TCR beta chain comes out of a study of cytomegalovirus exposure and HLA in healthy donors. The PCR had 60 Vbeta and 13 Jbeta primers. TCRdb keeps only in-frame clones here, not all; method: immunoSEQ multiplex PCR. The table includes about 160,000 clones, roughly 80% detected once. The donors were healthy bone marrow donors. Sequencing was done on a sample of PBMCs. The TCR sequence derives from a young man in good health and CMV-seronegative.

The CDR3 loop reads CASSQRQGNSPLHF. The CDR3 DNA is TGTGCCAGCAGTCAAAGACAGGGGAATTCACCCCTCCACTTT. The chain recombines TRBV27 with TRBJ1-6; the match to TRBD1 covers 8 bases. Losses at the gene ends were 5 bases for V and 7 bases for J; bases not matched to a gene: 4. CDR3 length: 14 residues. The germline gives CDR1 MNHEY, CDR2 SMNVEV (reference sequence).